The 12 T cell receptor beta chains listed next were all sequenced from one sample in a study of OX40 agonist ivuxolimab in advanced cancers. Method: immunoSEQ multiplex PCR; TCRdb's copy keeps in-frame clones and lacks some. Of 75,000 to 90,000 clones in the sample, roughly 92% were seen once. The sample here was CD4+ or CD8+ T cells sorted from blood, taken in a trial of the OX40 agonist ivuxolimab. Receptor source: an adult with an advanced solid tumor such as melanoma, head and neck, liver or kidney cancer.

The chain uses TRBV13 and TRBJ2-5, with 7 bases fitting TRBD2. Losses at the gene ends were 5 bases for V and 5 bases for J; bases not matched to a gene: 8. Per the germline V gene, CDR1 is PRHDT and CDR2 is FYEKMQ (reference sequence). The CDR3 is 14 amino acids. This CDR3 is CASSPAGEVETQYF. The CDR3 DNA sequence: TGTGCCAGCAGCCCCGCGGGGGAGGTGGAGACCCAGTACTTC. Full variable domain (rest looked up from reference TRBV13 and TRBJ2-5): AAGVIQSPRHLIKEKRETATLKCYPIPRHDTVYWYQQGPGQDPQFLISFYEKMQSDKGSIPDRFSAQQFSDYHSELNMSSLELGDSALYFCASSPAGEVETQYFGPGTRLLVL.

The chain combines TRBV19 with TRBJ2-7, with D hard to call. CDR3 length: 15 amino acids. The V end lost 3 bases, the J end lost 2 bases, and 14 bases lay between the germline ends. Germline loops: CDR1 LNHDA, CDR2 SQIVND (reference sequence). Here the CDR3 DNA reads TGTGCCAGTAGTATGGCGGATTTTGATACCTACGAGCAGTACTTC. Translated, it gives CASSMADFDTYEQYF.

This CDR3 is CASSPGTLGGYTF. DNA for the CDR3: TGTGCCAGTAGTCCCGGGACCCTCGGCGGCTACACCTTC. The V and J genes are TRBV19 and TRBJ1-2, with D perhaps matching TRBD1 (5 bases). Trimming took 5 bases from V and 8 from J, leaving 15 bases between them. The CDR3 has 13 amino acids. CDR1 and CDR2 from the germline V gene are LNHDA and SQIVND (reference sequence).

The chain has TRBV7-9 and TRBJ2-1; 11 nucleotides align to TRBD2. Germline CDR1 is SEHNR and CDR2 is FQNEAQ (reference sequence). This CDR3 comprises 16 residues. V shed 1 base and J 4 bases; nucleotides not matched to a gene: 3. CDR3 coding DNA: TGTGCCAGCAGCTTAGAACTAGCGGGAGCGTACAATGAGCAGTTCTTC. Its translation: CASSLELAGAYNEQFF.

The rearrangement uses TRBV4-1 and TRBJ2-2; D not certain. V lost 3 bases and J lost 1, with 9 bases in between. Germline lookup yields CDR1 MGHRA and CDR2 YSYEKL. The CDR3 covers 15 residues. DNA for the CDR3: TGCGCCAGCAGCCAGTTTCTAGGGAACACCGGGGAGCTGTTTTTT. Encoded protein: CASSQFLGNTGELFF.

The genes are TRBV2 and TRBJ1-3; the D is unclear. Germline V gives CDR1 SNHLY, CDR2 FYNNEI. The CDR3 runs to 14 residues. V shed 8 bases and J shed 0 bases, with 11 bases lying between them. The CDR3 loop is CASRGKPSGNTIYF. The DNA for the CDR3 is TGTGCCAGCCGGGGTAAACCCTCTGGAAACACCATATATTTT.

This clone was seen a single time. The chain joins TRBV5-1 to TRBJ2-7; D is possibly TRBD1 (6 bases). In germline, CDR1 is SGHRS, CDR2 YFSETQ. The ends were cut back, 4 bases at V and 1 base at J, with 24 bases in the middle. The length of the CDR3 is 18 residues. The CDR3, as DNA: TGCGCCAGCAGCCGACTCCCAGGACAGTCCGACCGTTCCTACGAGCAGTACTTC. It yields the protein CASSRLPGQSDRSYEQYF.

Concerning this clone itself: This sample also contains other DNA sequences that code for the same CDR3. This chain joins TRBV7-2 and TRBJ2-7; 11 nucleotides line up with TRBD2. Germline CDR1 and CDR2: SGHTA and FQGNSA. V lost 2 bases, J lost 3 bases, and 3 bases stayed unmatched. The CDR3 has 15 residues. This CDR3 is CASSLTSGSVYEQYF. The CDR3 region has the DNA TGTGCCAGCAGCTTAACTAGCGGGAGTGTCTACGAGCAGTACTTC.

The rearrangement links TRBV5-1 to TRBJ1-2; a possible D gene is TRBD1 (6 bases). The length of the CDR3 is 13 residues. CDR1 is SGHRS and CDR2 is YFSETQ in the germline V gene. V dropped 4 bases and J dropped 4 bases, with 11 bases sitting between them. CDR3 protein: CASSLQGPYGYTF. CDR3 sequence (DNA): TGCGCCAGCAGCCTACAGGGACCCTATGGCTACACCTTC.

The rearrangement joins TRBV19 to TRBJ1-1, with D tentatively TRBD1 (6 bases). In germline, CDR1 is LNHDA, CDR2 SQIVND (reference sequence). Trimming removed 3 bases from V and 10 bases from J, with 15 bases in between. The CDR3 covers 13 residues. The CDR3 coding sequence is TGTGCCAGTAGTATTGGCCGTTCAGGGGCAGCTTTCTTT. Translating it yields CASSIGRSGAAFF.

This sequence joins TRBV5-1 and TRBJ2-3; TRBD1 is a possible D gene (5 bases). Germline CDR1 SGHRS, CDR2 YFSETQ. V gave up 2 bases and J gave up 2 bases, with 15 bases separating them. The CDR3 runs to 16 residues. For the CDR3, the DNA is TGCGCCAGCAGCTTAGGGGCATCAGGAAACACAGATACGCAGTATTTT. Translating gives CASSLGASGNTDTQYF.

CDR3 nucleotide sequence: TGTGCCCTAGGACAGACTCCTGGGAATCAGCCCCAGCATTTT. It yields the protein CALGQTPGNQPQHF. The chain is built from TRBV30 and TRBJ1-5; a possible D gene is TRBD1 (6 bases). Germline loops: CDR1 GTSNPN, CDR2 SVGIG (reference sequence). The CDR3 is made up of 14 amino acids. With 8 bases removed from V and 4 bases from J, the gap between germline ends came to 18 bases.